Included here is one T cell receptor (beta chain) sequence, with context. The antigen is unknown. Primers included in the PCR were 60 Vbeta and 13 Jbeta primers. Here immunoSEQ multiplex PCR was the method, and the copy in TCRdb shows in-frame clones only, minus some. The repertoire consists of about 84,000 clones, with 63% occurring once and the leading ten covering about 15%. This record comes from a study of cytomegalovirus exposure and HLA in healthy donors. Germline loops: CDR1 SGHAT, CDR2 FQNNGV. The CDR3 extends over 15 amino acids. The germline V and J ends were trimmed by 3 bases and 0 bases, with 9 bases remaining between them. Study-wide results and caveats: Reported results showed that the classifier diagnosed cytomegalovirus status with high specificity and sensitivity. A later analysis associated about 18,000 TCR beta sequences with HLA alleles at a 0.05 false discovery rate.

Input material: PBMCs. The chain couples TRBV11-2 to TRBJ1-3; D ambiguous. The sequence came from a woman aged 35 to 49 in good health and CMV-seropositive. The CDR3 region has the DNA TGTGCCAGCAGCTTTGCGGGAAACTCTGGAAACACCATATATTTT. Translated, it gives CASSFAGNSGNTIYF.